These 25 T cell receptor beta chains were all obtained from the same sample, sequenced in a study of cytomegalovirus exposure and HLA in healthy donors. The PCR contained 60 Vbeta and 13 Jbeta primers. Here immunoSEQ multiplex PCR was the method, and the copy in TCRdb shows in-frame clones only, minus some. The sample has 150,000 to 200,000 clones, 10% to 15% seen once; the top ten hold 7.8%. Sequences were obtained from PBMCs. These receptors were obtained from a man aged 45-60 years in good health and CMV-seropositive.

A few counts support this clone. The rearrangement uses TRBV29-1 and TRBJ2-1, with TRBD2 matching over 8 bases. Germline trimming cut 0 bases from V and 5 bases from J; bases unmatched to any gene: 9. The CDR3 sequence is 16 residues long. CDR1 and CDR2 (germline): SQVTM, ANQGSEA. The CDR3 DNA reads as TGCAGCGTTGAAGAGTGGGGGAGCGGGGGCAACAATGAGCAGTTCTTC. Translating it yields CSVEEWGSGGNNEQFF.

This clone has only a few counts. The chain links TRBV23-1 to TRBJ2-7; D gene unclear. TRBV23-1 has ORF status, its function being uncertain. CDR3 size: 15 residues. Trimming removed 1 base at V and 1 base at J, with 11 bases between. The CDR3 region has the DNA TGCGCCAGCAGTCAATGGGTGGCGGCTTCCTACGAGCAGTACTTC. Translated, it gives CASSQWVAASYEQYF.

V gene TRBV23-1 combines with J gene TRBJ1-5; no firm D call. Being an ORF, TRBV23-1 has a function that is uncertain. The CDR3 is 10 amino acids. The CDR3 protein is CAGSEEPQHF. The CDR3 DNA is TGCGCGGGTTCCGAGGAGCCCCAGCATTTT.

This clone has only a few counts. The CDR3 spells CASRGLAGTQETQYF. CDR3 nucleotide sequence: TGTGCCAGCAGAGGACTAGCGGGGACCCAAGAGACCCAGTACTTC. The V and J genes are TRBV2 and TRBJ2-5; 12 bases align to TRBD2. V was clipped by 6 bases and J by 1 base; unmatched bases: 3. The CDR3 sequence is 15 residues long. CDR1 and CDR2 from the germline V gene are SNHLY and FYNNEI.

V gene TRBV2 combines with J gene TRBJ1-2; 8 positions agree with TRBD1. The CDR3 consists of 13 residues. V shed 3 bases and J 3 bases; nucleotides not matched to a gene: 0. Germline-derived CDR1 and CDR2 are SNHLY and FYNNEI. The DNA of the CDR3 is TGTGCCAGCAGTGAGGACAGGGACTATGGCTACACCTTC. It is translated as CASSEDRDYGYTF.

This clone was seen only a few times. The CDR3 protein is CASRRQGADGELFF. In nucleotides, the CDR3 is TGTGCCAGCAGGAGACAGGGGGCTGACGGGGAGCTGTTTTTT. This sequence joins TRBV5-8 and TRBJ2-2, with 10 positions matching TRBD1. This CDR3 spans 14 amino acids. The V gene end was trimmed by 5 bases and the J gene end by 7 bases; junction bases not matched to a gene: 5. Germline CDR1 and CDR2: SGHTS and YDEGEE.

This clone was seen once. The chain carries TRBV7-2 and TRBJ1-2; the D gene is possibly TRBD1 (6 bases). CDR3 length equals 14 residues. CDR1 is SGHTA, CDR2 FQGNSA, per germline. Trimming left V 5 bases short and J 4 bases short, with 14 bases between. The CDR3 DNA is TGTGCCAGCAGCGAACAGGGCTGGGGCTATGGCTACACCTTC. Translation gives CASSEQGWGYGYTF.

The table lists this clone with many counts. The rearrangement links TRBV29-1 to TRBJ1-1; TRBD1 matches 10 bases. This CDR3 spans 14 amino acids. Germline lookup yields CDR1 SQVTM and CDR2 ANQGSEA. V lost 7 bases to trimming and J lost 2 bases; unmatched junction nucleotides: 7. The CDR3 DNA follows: TGCAGCGGCATGACAGGGGGCCCTAACACTGAAGCTTTCTTT. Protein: CSGMTGGPNTEAFF.

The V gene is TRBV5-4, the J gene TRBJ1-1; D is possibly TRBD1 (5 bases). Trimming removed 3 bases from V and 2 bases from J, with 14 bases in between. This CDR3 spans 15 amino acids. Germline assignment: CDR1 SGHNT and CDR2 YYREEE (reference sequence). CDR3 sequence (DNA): TGTGCCAGCAGCTCAGGCTGGGGCCCCAACACTGAAGCTTTCTTT. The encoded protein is CASSSGWGPNTEAFF.

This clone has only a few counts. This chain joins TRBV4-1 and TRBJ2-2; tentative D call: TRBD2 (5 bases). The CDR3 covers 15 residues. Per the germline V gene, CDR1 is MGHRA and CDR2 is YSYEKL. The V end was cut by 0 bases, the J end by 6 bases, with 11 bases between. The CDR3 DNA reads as TGCGCCAGCAGCCAAGAGGGGTCGCGGGCCGGGGAGCTGTTTTTT. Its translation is CASSQEGSRAGELFF.

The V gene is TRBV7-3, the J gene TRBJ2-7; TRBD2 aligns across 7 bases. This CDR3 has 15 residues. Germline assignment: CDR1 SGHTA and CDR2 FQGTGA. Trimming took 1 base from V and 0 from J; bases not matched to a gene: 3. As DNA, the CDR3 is TGTGCCAGCAGCTTAATTGGGGGGGGCTCCTACGAGCAGTACTTC. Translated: CASSLIGGGSYEQYF.

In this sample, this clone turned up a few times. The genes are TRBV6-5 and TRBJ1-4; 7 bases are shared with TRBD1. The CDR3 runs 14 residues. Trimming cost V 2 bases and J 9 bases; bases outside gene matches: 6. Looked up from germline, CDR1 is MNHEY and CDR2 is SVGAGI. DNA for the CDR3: TGTGCCAGCAGTTACGCCGAGACAGGGAAAAAACTGTTTTTT. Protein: CASSYAETGKKLFF.

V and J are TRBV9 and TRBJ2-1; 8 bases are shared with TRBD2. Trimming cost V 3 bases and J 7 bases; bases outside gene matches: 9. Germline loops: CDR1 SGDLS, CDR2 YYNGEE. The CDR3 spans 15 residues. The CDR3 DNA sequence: TGTGCCAGCAGCGCGTACGGGGGGGCTGGTAATGAGCAGTTCTTC. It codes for CASSAYGGAGNEQFF.

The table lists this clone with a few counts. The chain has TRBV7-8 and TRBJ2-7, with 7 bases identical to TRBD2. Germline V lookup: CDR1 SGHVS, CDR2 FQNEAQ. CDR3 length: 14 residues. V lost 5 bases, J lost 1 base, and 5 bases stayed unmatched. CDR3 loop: CASSPGGRSYEQYV. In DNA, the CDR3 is TGTGCCAGCAGCCCCGGGGGGAGATCCTACGAGCAGTACGTC.

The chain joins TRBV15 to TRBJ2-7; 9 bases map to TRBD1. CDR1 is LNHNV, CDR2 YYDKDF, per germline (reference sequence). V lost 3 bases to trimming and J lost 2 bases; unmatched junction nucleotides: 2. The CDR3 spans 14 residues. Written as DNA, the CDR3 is TGTGCCACCAGCAGTAACAGGGGGCCCTACGAGCAGTACGTC. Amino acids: CATSSNRGPYEQYV.

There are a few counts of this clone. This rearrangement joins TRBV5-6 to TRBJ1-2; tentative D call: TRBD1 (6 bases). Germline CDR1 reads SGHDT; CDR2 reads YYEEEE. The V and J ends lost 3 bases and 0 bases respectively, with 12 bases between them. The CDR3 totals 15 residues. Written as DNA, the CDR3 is TGTGCCAGCAGCTGGGGGCGGCCCTCTAACTATGGCTACACCTTC. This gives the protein CASSWGRPSNYGYTF.

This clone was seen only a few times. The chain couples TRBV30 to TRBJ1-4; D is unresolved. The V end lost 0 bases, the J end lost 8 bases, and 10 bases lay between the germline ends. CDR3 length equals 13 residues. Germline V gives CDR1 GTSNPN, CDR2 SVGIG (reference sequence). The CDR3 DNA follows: TGTGCCTGGAGTGTACTAGGAGGGGAAAAACTGTTTTTT. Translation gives CAWSVLGGEKLFF.

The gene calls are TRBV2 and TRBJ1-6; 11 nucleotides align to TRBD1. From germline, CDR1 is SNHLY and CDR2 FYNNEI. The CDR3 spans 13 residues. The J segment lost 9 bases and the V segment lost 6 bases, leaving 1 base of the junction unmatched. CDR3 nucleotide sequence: TGTGCCAGCAGGGGACAGGGGGTTTCACCCCTCCACTTT. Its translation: CASRGQGVSPLHF.

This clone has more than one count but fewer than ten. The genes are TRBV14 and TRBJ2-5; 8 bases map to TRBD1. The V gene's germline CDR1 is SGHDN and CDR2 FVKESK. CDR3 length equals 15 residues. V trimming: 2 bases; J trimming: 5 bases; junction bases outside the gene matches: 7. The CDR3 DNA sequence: TGTGCCAGCAGCCAATCAGGGGGCGCGGTGGAGACCCAGTACTTC. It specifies CASSQSGGAVETQYF.

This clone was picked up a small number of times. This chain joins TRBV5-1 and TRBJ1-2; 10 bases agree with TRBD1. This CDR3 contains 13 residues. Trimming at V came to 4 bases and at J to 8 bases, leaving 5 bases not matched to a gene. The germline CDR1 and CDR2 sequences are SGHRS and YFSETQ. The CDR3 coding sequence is TGCGCCAGCAGCAATGGACAGGGGGAGGGCTACACCTTC. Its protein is CASSNGQGEGYTF.

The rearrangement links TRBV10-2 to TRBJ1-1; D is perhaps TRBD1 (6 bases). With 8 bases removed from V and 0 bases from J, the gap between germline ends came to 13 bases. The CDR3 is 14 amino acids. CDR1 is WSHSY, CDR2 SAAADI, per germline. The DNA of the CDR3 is TGCGCCAGCGGGAAACACAGGGTGAACACTGAAGCTTTCTTT. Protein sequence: CASGKHRVNTEAFF.

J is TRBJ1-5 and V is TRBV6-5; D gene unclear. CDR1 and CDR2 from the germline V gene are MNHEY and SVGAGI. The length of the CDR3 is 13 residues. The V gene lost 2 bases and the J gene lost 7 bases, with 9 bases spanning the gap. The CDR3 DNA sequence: TGTGCCAGCAGTTACGGGAGGCTACAGCCCCAGCATTTT. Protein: CASSYGRLQPQHF.

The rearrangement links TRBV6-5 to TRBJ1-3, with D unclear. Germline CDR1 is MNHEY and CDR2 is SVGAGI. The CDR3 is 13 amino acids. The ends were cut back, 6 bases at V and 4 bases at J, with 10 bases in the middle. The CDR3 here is CASRVSPGNTIYF. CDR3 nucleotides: TGTGCCAGCAGAGTCAGTCCCGGAAACACCATATATTTT.

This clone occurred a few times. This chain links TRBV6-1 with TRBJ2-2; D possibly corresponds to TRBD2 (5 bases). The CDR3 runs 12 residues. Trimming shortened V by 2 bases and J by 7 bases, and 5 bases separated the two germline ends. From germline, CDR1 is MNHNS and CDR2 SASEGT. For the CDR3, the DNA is TGTGCCAGCAGTGAACGGGGCGGGGAGCTGTTTTTT. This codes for CASSERGGELFF.

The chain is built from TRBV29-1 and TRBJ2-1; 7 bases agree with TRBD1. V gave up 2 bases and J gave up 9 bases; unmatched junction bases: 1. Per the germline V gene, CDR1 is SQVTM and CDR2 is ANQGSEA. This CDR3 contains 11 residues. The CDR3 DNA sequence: TGCAGCGTTGAAACAGGGGTTGAGCAGTTCTTC. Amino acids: CSVETGVEQFF.